This T cell receptor beta chain comes out of a study of early stage breast cancer tumors. Study background: Most invasive tumors, about 75% of the 16, were ER+/PR+/HER2-. Study-wide findings and caveats: Tumors had 2 to 3-fold higher T cell density and higher clonality than adjacent normal breast tissue. Enriched TCRB sequences shared across patients were mostly commonly generated sequences.

A note on this clone: No antigen is known for it.

Method: immunoSEQ multiplex PCR; TCRdb's copy keeps in-frame clones and lacks some. The sample has about 48,000 clones, 75% to 85% seen once. Trimming removed 0 bases from V and 0 bases from J, with 10 bases in between. Germline V gene lookup returns CDR1 SGHDT and CDR2 YYEEEE. This CDR3 is 15 amino acids long. This TCR was recovered from a person aged 50-59 years with breast cancer. The chain uses TRBV5-6 and TRBJ2-7; D tentatively reads TRBD1 or TRBD2 (5 bases each). The specimen was blood. CDR3 amino acids: CASSLAAGSSYEQYF. The CDR3 DNA follows: TGTGCCAGCAGCTTGGCGGCAGGGAGCTCCTACGAGCAGTACTTC.